The T cell receptor (beta chain) under discussion was sequenced for a study of cytomegalovirus exposure and HLA in healthy donors. Overall study results and limits: It was assumed in the presence/absence analyses that sequencing depth was roughly uniform across donors. Later on, a genetic analysis was performed. It linked a missense variant in DCLRE1C with V- and J-gene trimming of TCR beta.

This CDR3 spans 13 amino acids. V gave up 5 bases and J gave up 4 bases, with 11 bases separating them. Germline CDR1 and CDR2: SGHAT and FQDESV (reference sequence). On this clone itself: The target antigen is unknown.

Vbeta (60) and Jbeta (13) primers were used in the PCR. Assay used: immunoSEQ multiplex PCR; TCRdb lists only in-frame clones, some missing. The table shows about 130,000 clones, with 73% occurring only once. This sequence was found in a man in his 60s in good health and CMV-seropositive. The sequencing sample was made of PBMCs. This chain uses TRBV11-1 with TRBJ2-5; D remains unclear. The DNA of the CDR3 is TGTGCCAGCAGCCCGAGGAACGGAGAGACCCAGTACTTC. It is translated as CASSPRNGETQYF.